The 10 T cell receptor beta chains below come from one sample, sequenced in a study of cytomegalovirus exposure and HLA in healthy donors. This PCR relied on a set of 60 Vbeta primers and 13 Jbeta primers. Clones were read by immunoSEQ multiplex PCR, and TCRdb kept only the in-frame ones, dropping some. The sample holds under 90,000 clones, approximately 82% seen once. Sequencing was carried out using PBMCs. The receptors here all came from a man aged 40-50 years in good health and CMV-seronegative.

The V and J genes are TRBV10-1 and TRBJ2-7; D is ambiguous. V lost 1 base, J lost 2 bases, and 6 bases lay in between. Germline CDR1 is WNHNN and CDR2 is SYGVQD (reference sequence). This CDR3 is built from 13 residues. CDR3: CASSEYTAYEQYF. CDR3 bases: TGCGCCAGCAGTGAGTACACAGCCTACGAGCAGTACTTC.

The chain joins TRBV5-1 to TRBJ2-1; 13 bases match TRBD2. The trim removed 7 bases at V and 8 bases at J, leaving 6 bases unmatched. The germline V gene has CDR1 SGHRS and CDR2 YFSETQ. The CDR3 spans 14 residues. The CDR3 coding sequence is TGCGCCAGCGGCCGGACTAGCGGGAGTGATGAGCAGTTCTTC. The encoded protein is CASGRTSGSDEQFF.

The J gene is TRBJ2-7, the V gene TRBV7-8; a possible D gene is TRBD2 (5 bases). The germline V gene encodes CDR1 SGHVS and CDR2 FQNEAQ. The CDR3 loop spans 14 amino acids. V lost 6 bases and J lost 7, with 19 bases in between. CDR3 nucleotides: TGTGCCAGCAGAAATAGGGCGGGCGGTTGGGAGCAGTACTTC. It is translated as CASRNRAGGWEQYF.

A few counts support this clone. The chain recombines TRBV25-1 with TRBJ1-2, with 7 bases identical to TRBD1. Trimming cost V 6 bases and J 8 bases; bases outside gene matches: 12. The CDR3 sequence is 14 residues long. Germline values: CDR1 MGHDK, CDR2 SYGVNS. CDR3 sequence: CASRDRAPVGGYTF. The CDR3, as DNA: TGTGCCAGCAGAGACAGGGCTCCGGTGGGGGGCTACACCTTC.

This clone has a single count. The chain has TRBV30 and TRBJ1-1; D is unclear. The CDR3 consists of 12 residues. Germline loops: CDR1 GTSNPN, CDR2 SVGIG (reference sequence). The V end was cut by 5 bases, the J end by 7 bases, with 14 bases between. CDR3 nucleotides: TGTGCCTGGGATAAGGACTCGTATGAAGCTTTCTTT. This sequence encodes CAWDKDSYEAFF.

The V and J genes are TRBV4-1 and TRBJ2-7; 10 bases align to TRBD2. J lost 3 bases, V lost 4 bases, and 9 bases had no gene match. The CDR3 runs 16 residues. CDR1 is MGHRA and CDR2 is YSYEKL in the germline V gene. In DNA, the CDR3 is TGCGCCAGCAGCCTAGCGGGAGGCACATCGATCTACGAGCAGTACTTC. It yields the protein CASSLAGGTSIYEQYF.

The rearrangement uses TRBV6-5 and TRBJ1-1, with unresolved D. The CDR3 loop spans 13 amino acids. Germline CDR1 reads MNHEY; CDR2 reads SVGAGI. V lost 6 bases and J 3 bases, leaving 11 bases between the germline ends. The CDR3 bases are TGTGCCAGCAGACAATTGGTGGACACTGAAGCTTTCTTT. This codes for CASRQLVDTEAFF.

CDR3 sequence reads: CASSPGSYGYTF. CDR3 in DNA: TGTGCCAGCAGCCCAGGTTCCTATGGCTACACCTTC. The gene calls are TRBV7-9 and TRBJ1-2; D gene ambiguous. The CDR3 has 12 amino acids. Per the germline V gene, CDR1 is SEHNR and CDR2 is FQNEAQ (reference sequence). V was shortened by 5 bases and J by 4 bases, with 8 bases between the two germline ends.

The rearrangement uses TRBV18 and TRBJ1-6; 7 bases fit TRBD1. The CDR3 extends over 16 amino acids. Germline V gene data show CDR1 as KGHSH and CDR2 as LQKENI. After removal of 3 bases from V and 9 bases from J, the junction contained 11 bases not matched to a gene. The CDR3 DNA follows: TGTGCCAGCTCACCTCCCGGGAACAGGGGTACTTCACCCCTCCACTTT. Residues: CASSPPGNRGTSPLHF.

This clone has a count of ten or more. V is TRBV7-9 and J is TRBJ1-2; TRBD1 matches at 8 bases. V was clipped by 5 bases and J by 0 bases; unmatched bases: 2. Per the germline V gene, CDR1 is SEHNR and CDR2 is FQNEAQ (reference sequence). This CDR3 has 14 residues. As DNA, the CDR3 is TGTGCCAGCAGCGCGACAGGGGCTAACTATGGCTACACCTTC. Translated, it gives CASSATGANYGYTF.